Shown below are 10 T cell receptor beta chains from a single sample sequenced in a study of blood T cell repertoires in COVID-19. Data came from immunoSEQ multiplex PCR; TCRdb stores just in-frame clones and leaves some out. The repertoire has some 140,000 clones, around 79% of them found once; the top ten carry 1.5% to 2%. The specimen was peripheral blood. These receptors all stem from an elderly man with acute or convalescent COVID-19.

The rearrangement links TRBV7-9 to TRBJ1-2; TRBD1 is a possible D gene (5 bases). The CDR3 spans 16 residues. Looked up from germline, CDR1 is SEHNR and CDR2 is FQNEAQ (reference sequence). The germline V and J ends were trimmed by 5 bases and 4 bases, with 20 bases remaining between them. Written as DNA, the CDR3 is TGTGCCAGCAGCCCCGTTGGGGCCCAGTCCCCCTATGGCTACACCTTC. Amino acid sequence: CASSPVGAQSPYGYTF.

The chain has TRBV27 and TRBJ2-7; D unclear. The V and J ends lost 0 bases and 1 base respectively, with 7 bases between them. Germline-derived CDR1 and CDR2 are MNHEY and SMNVEV (reference sequence). CDR3 length: 14 residues. CDR3 residues: CASSLSHGSYEQYV. As DNA, the CDR3 is TGTGCCAGCAGTTTATCGCACGGGTCCTACGAGCAGTACGTC.

V and J are TRBV9 and TRBJ2-2, with D possibly matching TRBD2 (6 bases). The V end lost 4 bases, the J end lost 3 bases, and 19 bases lay between the germline ends. The CDR3 totals 17 residues. CDR1 is SGDLS, CDR2 YYNGEE, per germline. The CDR3 is CASSNPGLPKYTGELFF. In nucleotides, the CDR3 is TGTGCCAGCAGCAACCCGGGACTCCCGAAATACACCGGGGAGCTGTTTTTT.

The rearrangement links TRBV19 to TRBJ1-1, with 7 bases that match TRBD1. The V gene end was trimmed by 4 bases and the J gene end by 7 bases; junction bases not matched to a gene: 12. The CDR3 runs 15 residues. The germline V gene has CDR1 LNHDA and CDR2 SQIVND (reference sequence). CDR3 sequence (DNA): TGTGCCAGTAGTAGTTGGGGTAAGGGGGCTATTGAAGCTTTCTTT. Its translation: CASSSWGKGAIEAFF.

The CDR3 loop is CASSLGDRGHGYTF. As DNA, the CDR3 is TGCGCCAGCAGCTTGGGAGACAGGGGTCATGGCTACACCTTC. The chain is built from TRBV5-1 and TRBJ1-2; TRBD1 aligns across 8 bases. Germline V gene sequence: CDR1 SGHRS, CDR2 YFSETQ. This CDR3 comprises 14 residues. Unmatched junction bases numbered 4, after V lost 0 bases and J lost 6 bases. The full variable domain, rest sourced from reference TRBV5-1 and TRBJ1-2, is KAGVTQTPRYLIKTRGQQVTLSCSPISGHRSVSWYQQTPGQGLQFLFEYFSETQRNKGNFPGRFSGRQFSNSRSEMNVSTLELGDSALYLCASSLGDRGHGYTFGSGTRLTVV.

The chain couples TRBV19 to TRBJ1-5; D not certain. CDR1 LNHDA and CDR2 SQIVND come from the germline V gene (reference sequence). The CDR3 is made up of 13 amino acids. Trimming stripped 4 bases from V and 3 bases from J, with 7 bases between. The CDR3 loop is CASSTRNNQPQHF. The CDR3, as DNA: TGTGCCAGTAGTACCAGGAACAATCAGCCCCAGCATTTT. The full variable domain, rest sourced from reference TRBV19 and TRBJ1-5, is DGGITQSPKYLFRKEGQNVTLSCEQNLNHDAMYWYRQDPGQGLRLIYYSQIVNDFQKGDIAEGYSVSREKKESFPLTVTSAQKNPTAFYLCASSTRNNQPQHFGDGTRLSIL.

The V gene is TRBV5-1, the J gene TRBJ2-2; tentatively, D is TRBD2 (7 bases). Per germline, CDR1 SGHRS and CDR2 YFSETQ. The CDR3 runs to 15 residues. With 4 bases removed from V and 5 bases from J, the gap between germline ends came to 15 bases. The CDR3 spells CASSQGHGRTGELFF. As DNA, the CDR3 is TGCGCCAGCAGCCAGGGACACGGGAGGACCGGGGAGCTGTTTTTT.

The J gene is TRBJ1-5, the V gene TRBV5-8; 7 bases are a match to TRBD1. Germline V gene lookup returns CDR1 SGHTS and CDR2 YDEGEE. The CDR3 covers 15 residues. Trimming cost V 4 bases and J 0 bases; bases outside gene matches: 4. The CDR3 loop reads CASSRQGFSNQPQHF. CDR3 bases: TGTGCCAGCAGCCGACAGGGTTTTAGCAATCAGCCCCAGCATTTT.

The chain employs TRBV30 and TRBJ1-1; 8 positions agree with TRBD1. There are 13 residues in the CDR3. Trimming removed 5 bases from V and 1 base from J; junction bases left unmatched: 3. Looked up from germline, CDR1 is GTSNPN and CDR2 is SVGIG (reference sequence). This chain's CDR3 is CAWSGQGNTEAFF. CDR3 nucleotide sequence: TGTGCCTGGTCCGGACAGGGGAACACTGAAGCTTTCTTT.

The chain links TRBV18 to TRBJ2-7, with TRBD1 identical over 9 bases. In germline, CDR1 is KGHSH, CDR2 LQKENI. The CDR3 runs to 15 residues. J gave up 4 bases and V 2 bases, and 6 bases lay outside the gene matches. CDR3 sequence: CASSPATGGKYEQYV. In nucleotides, the CDR3 is TGTGCCAGCTCACCAGCGACAGGGGGTAAATACGAGCAGTACGTC.